This T cell receptor beta chain was profiled in a study of cytomegalovirus exposure and HLA in healthy donors. Both 60 Vbeta primers and 13 Jbeta primers went into the PCR. Some clones are missing from TCRdb's copy, which holds only in-frame ones; the method was immunoSEQ multiplex PCR. The table shows about 130,000 clones, with roughly 80% occurring only once. General observations from the study: TCR beta V segments were, for the most part, productive about 87% or about 30% of the time in an earlier analysis.

There are 18 residues in the CDR3. From germline, CDR1 is SEHNR and CDR2 FQNEAQ (reference sequence). After removal of 6 bases from V and 1 base from J, the junction contained 11 bases not matched to a gene. In regard to this clone: The target antigen is unknown.

Sequencing used PBMCs. This TCR derives from a man aged 25-45 years in good health and CMV-seropositive. The V and J genes are TRBV7-9 and TRBJ2-2, with 10 nucleotides matching TRBD1. The DNA for the CDR3 is TGTGCCAGCAGACCCACCGGGACAGGGGCCAGGAACACCGGGGAGCTGTTTTTT. It specifies CASRPTGTGARNTGELFF.